Given below is one T cell receptor (beta chain) in context. No antigen is known for it. The data were taken from a study of beta chain features in type 1 diabetes. For the study at large: Regarding age, gender and cell yields, patients proved similar to healthy donors. Findings and limits, study-wide: Whether HLA type affects TCRB rearrangement stayed undetermined in the present work. People with Type 1 diabetes carried modestly yet significantly shorter TCRB CDR3s in all four CD4+ subsets.

Trimming removed 4 bases from V and 0 bases from J; junction bases left unmatched: 9. Germline CDR1 reads SGHRS; CDR2 reads YFSETQ. The CDR3 runs 16 residues. The authors reverse transcribed all of the isolated RNA, so sequencing captured expressed TCRB transcripts. Each sample of naive, central memory or regulatory T cells had, on average, about 3.57 million reads. Data came from immunoSEQ multiplex PCR; TCRdb stores just in-frame clones and leaves some out. The sample lists approximately 250,000 clones, 15% to 20% occurring once. The sample consisted of naive CD4+ T cells from blood. The sequence was collected from a man in his thirties or forties with type 1 diabetes. This chain joins TRBV5-1 and TRBJ2-7; 8 bases are a match to TRBD1. This CDR3 reads CASSVQGVLSSYEQYF. CDR3 coding DNA: TGCGCCAGCAGCGTACAGGGGGTCCTCAGCTCCTACGAGCAGTACTTC. Combining the CDR3 with reference TRBV5-1 and TRBJ2-7 gives the whole variable domain KAGVTQTPRYLIKTRGQQVTLSCSPISGHRSVSWYQQTPGQGLQFLFEYFSETQRNKGNFPGRFSGRQFSNSRSEMNVSTLELGDSALYLCASSVQGVLSSYEQYFGPGTRLTVT.